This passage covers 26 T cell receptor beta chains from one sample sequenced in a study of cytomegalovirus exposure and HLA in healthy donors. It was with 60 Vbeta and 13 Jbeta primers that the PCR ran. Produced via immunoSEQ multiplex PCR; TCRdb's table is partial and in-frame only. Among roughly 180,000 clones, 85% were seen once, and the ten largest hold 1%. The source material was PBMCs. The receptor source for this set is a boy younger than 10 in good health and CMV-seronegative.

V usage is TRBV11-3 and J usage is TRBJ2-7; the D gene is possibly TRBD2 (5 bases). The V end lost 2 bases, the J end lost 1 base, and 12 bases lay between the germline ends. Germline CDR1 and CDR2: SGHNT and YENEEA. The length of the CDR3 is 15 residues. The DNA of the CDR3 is TGTGCCAGCAGCTTACGGCCGGACTCTTCCTACGAGCAGTACTTC. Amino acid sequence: CASSLRPDSSYEQYF.

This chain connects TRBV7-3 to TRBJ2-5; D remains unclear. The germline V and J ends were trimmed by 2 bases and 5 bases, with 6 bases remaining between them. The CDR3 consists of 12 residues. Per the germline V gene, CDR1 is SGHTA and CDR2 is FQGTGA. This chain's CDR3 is CASSLDGETQYF. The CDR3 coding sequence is TGTGCCAGCAGCTTAGACGGGGAGACCCAGTACTTC. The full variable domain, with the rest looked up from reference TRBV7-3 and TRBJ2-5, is GAGVSQTPSNKVTEKGKYVELRCDPISGHTALYWYRQSLGQGPEFLIYFQGTGAADDSGLPNDRFFAVRPEGSVSTLKIQRTERGDSAVYLCASSLDGETQYFGPGTRLLVL.

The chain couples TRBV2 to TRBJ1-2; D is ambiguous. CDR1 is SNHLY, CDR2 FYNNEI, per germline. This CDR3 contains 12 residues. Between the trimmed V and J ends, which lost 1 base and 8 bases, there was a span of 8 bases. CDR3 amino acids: CASSEVGEGYTF. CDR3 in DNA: TGTGCCAGCAGTGAAGTTGGAGAGGGCTACACCTTC.

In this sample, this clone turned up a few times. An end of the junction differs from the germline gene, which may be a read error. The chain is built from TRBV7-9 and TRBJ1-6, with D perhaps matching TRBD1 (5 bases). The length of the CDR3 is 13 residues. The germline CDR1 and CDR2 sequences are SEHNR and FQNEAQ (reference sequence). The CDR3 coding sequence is TGTCCCAGCAGCCAATTTAAGGAAGGGGCCCTCCACTTC. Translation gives CPSSQFKEGALHF.

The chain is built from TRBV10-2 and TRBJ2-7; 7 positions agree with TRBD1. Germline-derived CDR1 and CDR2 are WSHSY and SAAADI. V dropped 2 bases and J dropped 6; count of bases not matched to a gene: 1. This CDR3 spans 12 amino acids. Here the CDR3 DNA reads TGCGCCAGCAGTGAGGCAGGGGGCGAGCAGTACTTC. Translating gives CASSEAGGEQYF.

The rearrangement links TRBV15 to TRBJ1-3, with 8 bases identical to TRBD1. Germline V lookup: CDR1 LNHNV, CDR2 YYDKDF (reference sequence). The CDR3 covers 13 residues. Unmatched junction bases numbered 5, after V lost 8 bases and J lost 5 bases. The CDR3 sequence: CATGTGGRNTIYF. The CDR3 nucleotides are TGTGCCACCGGCACAGGGGGTAGAAACACCATATATTTT.

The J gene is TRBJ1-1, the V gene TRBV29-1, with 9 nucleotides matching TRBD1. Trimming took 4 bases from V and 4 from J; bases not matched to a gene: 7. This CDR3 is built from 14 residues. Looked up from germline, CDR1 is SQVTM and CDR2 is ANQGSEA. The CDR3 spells CSVAGTGYGTEAFF. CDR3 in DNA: TGCAGCGTTGCCGGGACAGGGTACGGCACTGAAGCTTTCTTT.

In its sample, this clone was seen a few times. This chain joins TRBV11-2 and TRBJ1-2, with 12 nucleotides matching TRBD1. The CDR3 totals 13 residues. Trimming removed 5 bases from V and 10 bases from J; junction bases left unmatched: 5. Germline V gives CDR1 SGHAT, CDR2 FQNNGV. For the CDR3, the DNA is TGTGCCAGCAGCATCGGGACAGGGGGCGCCTACACCTTC. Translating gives CASSIGTGGAYTF.

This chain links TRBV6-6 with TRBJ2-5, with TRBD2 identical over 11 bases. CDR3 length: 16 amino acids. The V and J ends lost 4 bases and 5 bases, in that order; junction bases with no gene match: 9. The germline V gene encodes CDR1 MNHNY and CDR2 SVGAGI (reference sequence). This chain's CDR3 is CASSSSLAGVRETQYF. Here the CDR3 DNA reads TGTGCCAGCAGTTCGTCACTAGCGGGAGTTAGGGAGACCCAGTACTTC.

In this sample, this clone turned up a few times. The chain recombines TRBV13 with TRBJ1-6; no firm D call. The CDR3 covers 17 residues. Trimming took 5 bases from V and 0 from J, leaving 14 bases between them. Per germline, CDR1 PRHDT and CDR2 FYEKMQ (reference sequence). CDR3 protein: CASSPGDLSSYNSPLHF. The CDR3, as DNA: TGTGCCAGCAGCCCAGGCGACCTAAGCTCCTATAATTCACCCCTCCACTTT.

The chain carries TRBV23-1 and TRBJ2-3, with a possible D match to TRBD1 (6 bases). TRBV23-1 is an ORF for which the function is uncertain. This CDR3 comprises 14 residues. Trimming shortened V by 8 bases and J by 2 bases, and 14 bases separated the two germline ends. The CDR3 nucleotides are TGCGCCAGCTCACATCCAGGGGCCACAGATACGCAGTATTTT. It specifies CASSHPGATDTQYF.

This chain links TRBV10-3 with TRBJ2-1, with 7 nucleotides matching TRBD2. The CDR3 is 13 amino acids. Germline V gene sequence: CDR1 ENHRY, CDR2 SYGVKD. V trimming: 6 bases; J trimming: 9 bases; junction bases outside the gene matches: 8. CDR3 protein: CAIRSLSSGEQFF. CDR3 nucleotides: TGTGCCATCAGGAGCCTCTCTAGCGGTGAGCAGTTCTTC.

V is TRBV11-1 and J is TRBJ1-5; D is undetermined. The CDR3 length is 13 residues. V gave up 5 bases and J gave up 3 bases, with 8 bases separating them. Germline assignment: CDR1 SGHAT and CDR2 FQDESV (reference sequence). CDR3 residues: CASSVDSNQPQHF. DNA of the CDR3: TGTGCCAGCAGCGTGGACTCCAATCAGCCCCAGCATTTT.

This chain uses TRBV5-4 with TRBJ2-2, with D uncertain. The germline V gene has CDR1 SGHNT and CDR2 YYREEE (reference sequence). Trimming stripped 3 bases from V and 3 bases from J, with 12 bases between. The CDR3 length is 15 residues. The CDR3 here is CASSSDIPYTGELFF. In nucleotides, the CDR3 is TGTGCCAGCAGCTCAGATATTCCTTACACCGGGGAGCTGTTTTTT.

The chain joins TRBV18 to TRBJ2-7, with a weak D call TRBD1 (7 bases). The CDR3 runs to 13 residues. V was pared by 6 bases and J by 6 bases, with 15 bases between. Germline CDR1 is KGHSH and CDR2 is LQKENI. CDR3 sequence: CASSSIQGGEQYV. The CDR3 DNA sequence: TGTGCCAGCTCCTCAATCCAGGGGGGCGAGCAGTACGTC.

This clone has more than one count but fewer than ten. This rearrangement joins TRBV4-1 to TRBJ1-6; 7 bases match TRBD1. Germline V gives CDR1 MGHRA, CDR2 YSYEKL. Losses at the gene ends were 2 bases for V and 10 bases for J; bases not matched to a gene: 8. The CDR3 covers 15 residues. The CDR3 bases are TGCGCCAGCAGCCAAATGACAGGGTCTCGGTCACCCCTCCACTTT. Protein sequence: CASSQMTGSRSPLHF.

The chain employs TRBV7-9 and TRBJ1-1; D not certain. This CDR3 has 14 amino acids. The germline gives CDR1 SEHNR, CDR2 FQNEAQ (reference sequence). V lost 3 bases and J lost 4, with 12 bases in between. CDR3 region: CASSFREEGTEAFF. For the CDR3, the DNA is TGTGCCAGCAGCTTTCGGGAGGAGGGCACTGAAGCTTTCTTT.

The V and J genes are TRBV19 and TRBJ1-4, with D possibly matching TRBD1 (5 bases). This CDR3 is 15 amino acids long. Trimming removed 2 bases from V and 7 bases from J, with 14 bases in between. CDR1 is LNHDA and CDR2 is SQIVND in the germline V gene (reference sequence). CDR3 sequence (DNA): TGTGCCAGTAGTATAATGACAGCGGAGGGTGAAAAACTGTTTTTT. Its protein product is CASSIMTAEGEKLFF.

The CDR3 reads CASGPGQGRADTQYF. DNA for the CDR3: TGCGCCAGCGGACCGGGACAGGGGCGGGCAGATACGCAGTATTTT. This chain connects TRBV10-2 to TRBJ2-3, with 10 bases matching TRBD1. This CDR3 contains 15 residues. Looked up from germline, CDR1 is WSHSY and CDR2 is SAAADI. The V gene end was trimmed by 8 bases and the J gene end by 4 bases; junction bases not matched to a gene: 9.

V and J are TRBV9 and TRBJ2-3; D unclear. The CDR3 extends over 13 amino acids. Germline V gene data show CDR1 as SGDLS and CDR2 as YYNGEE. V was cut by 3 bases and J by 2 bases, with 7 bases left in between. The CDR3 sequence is CASSGTATDTQYF. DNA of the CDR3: TGTGCCAGCAGCGGTACAGCCACAGATACGCAGTATTTT.

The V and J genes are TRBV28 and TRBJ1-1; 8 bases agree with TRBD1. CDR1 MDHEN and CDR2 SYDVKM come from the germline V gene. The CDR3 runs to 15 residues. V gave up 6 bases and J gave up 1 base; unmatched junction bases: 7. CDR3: CASSSTGTGNTEAFF. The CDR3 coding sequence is TGTGCCAGCAGCTCTACCGGGACAGGGAACACTGAAGCTTTCTTT.

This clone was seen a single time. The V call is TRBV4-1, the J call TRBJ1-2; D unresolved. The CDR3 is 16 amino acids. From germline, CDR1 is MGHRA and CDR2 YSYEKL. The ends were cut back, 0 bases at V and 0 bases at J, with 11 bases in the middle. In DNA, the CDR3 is TGCGCCAGCAGCCAAGAGGGTACAGTAGCTAACTATGGCTACACCTTC. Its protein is CASSQEGTVANYGYTF.

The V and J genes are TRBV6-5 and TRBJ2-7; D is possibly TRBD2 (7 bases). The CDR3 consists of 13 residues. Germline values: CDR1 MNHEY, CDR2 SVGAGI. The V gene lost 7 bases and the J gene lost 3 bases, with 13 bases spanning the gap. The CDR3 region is CASTRGANYEQYV. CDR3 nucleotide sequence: TGTGCCAGCACCCGGGGGGCCAACTACGAGCAGTACGTC.

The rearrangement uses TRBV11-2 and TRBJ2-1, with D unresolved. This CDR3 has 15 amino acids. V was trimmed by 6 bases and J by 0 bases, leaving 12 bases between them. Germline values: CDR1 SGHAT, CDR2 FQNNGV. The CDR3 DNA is TGTGCCAGCAGGTCCCACTCGTCCTCCTACAATGAGCAGTTCTTC. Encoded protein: CASRSHSSSYNEQFF.

CDR3 protein: CASSEGEGMNSPLHF. The CDR3 DNA sequence: TGTGCCAGCAGTGAAGGGGAGGGGATGAATTCACCCCTCCACTTT. The V gene is TRBV2, the J gene TRBJ1-6, with D possibly matching TRBD1 (5 bases). CDR1 is SNHLY, CDR2 FYNNEI, per germline. This CDR3 has 15 residues. V lost 1 base to trimming and J lost 7 bases, with 11 bases between them.

This chain's CDR3 is CASSPGSGRETQYF. The CDR3 bases are TGCGCCAGCAGCCCCGGGAGCGGTAGGGAGACCCAGTACTTC. This chain links TRBV5-1 with TRBJ2-5; TRBD2 might be the D (6 bases). This CDR3 comprises 14 residues. CDR1 SGHRS and CDR2 YFSETQ come from the germline V gene. V dropped 4 bases and J dropped 5 bases, with 15 bases sitting between them.